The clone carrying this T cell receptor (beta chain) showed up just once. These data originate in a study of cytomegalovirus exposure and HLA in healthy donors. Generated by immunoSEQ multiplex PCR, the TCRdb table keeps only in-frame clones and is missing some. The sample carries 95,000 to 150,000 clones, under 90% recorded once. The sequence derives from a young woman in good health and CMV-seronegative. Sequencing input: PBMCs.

CDR3 nucleotides: TGTGCCAGCAGCGCCGGGGGAAACACCATATATTTT. Translated: CASSAGGNTIYF. This rearrangement joins TRBV6-1 to TRBJ1-3; D gene ambiguous. The CDR3 length is 12 residues. V shed 6 bases and J shed 4 bases, with 7 bases lying between them. Germline lookup yields CDR1 MNHNS and CDR2 SASEGT.